One and the same sample provided the 29 T cell receptor beta chains below, sequenced in a study of identical twins. TCRdb re-called the 5' RACE reads through MiXCR, storing one row per CDR3 protein. The sample consists of 150,000 or so distinct CDR3 sequences, 3.5% of them appearing once. The sequencing input was memory T cells sorted from blood. The receptors stem from a young man in good health.

This clonotype was recorded many times. The genes are TRBV10-3 and TRBJ2-6; tentatively, D is TRBD2 (6 bases). V was trimmed by 7 bases and J by 0 bases, leaving 13 bases between them. Germline assignment: CDR1 ENHRY and CDR2 SYGVKD. CDR3 length: 16 amino acids. As DNA, the CDR3 is TGTGCCATCAAGGGCGGGGAGATCTCTGGGGCCAACGTCCTGACTTTC. Its translation is CAIKGGEISGANVLTF.

In this sample, this clonotype turned up many times. The J gene is TRBJ2-4, the V gene TRBV18, with TRBD1 identical over 9 bases. Germline V gene sequence: CDR1 KGHSH, CDR2 LQKENI. This CDR3 has 13 amino acids. J gave up 9 bases and V 6 bases, and 6 bases lay outside the gene matches. CDR3 protein: CASSQGQGGIQYF. The CDR3 coding sequence is TGTGCCAGCTCCCAGGGACAGGGAGGCATTCAGTACTTC.

This clonotype was seen many times. The chain carries TRBV7-2 and TRBJ2-3, with TRBD2 identical over 8 bases. Germline CDR1 reads SGHTA; CDR2 reads FQGNSA. V lost 4 bases to trimming and J lost 0 bases; unmatched junction nucleotides: 9. CDR3 size: 17 residues. The DNA for the CDR3 is TGTGCCAGCAGCTCCCTAGCGGGCCACCCTAGCACAGATACGCAGTATTTT. This encodes CASSSLAGHPSTDTQYF.

This clonotype was counted many times. This chain links TRBV12-3 or TRBV12-4 with TRBJ2-3; TRBD1 aligns across 10 bases. The junction had 8 bases not matched to a gene; V was cut back by 6 bases and J by 5 bases. The CDR3 runs 15 residues. CDR3 loop: CASRPGTGVVDTQYF. For the CDR3, the DNA is TGTGCCAGCAGACCAGGGACAGGGGTGGTAGATACGCAGTATTTT.

There are many counts of this clonotype. CDR3 protein: CASSQSGTGAYEQYF. The DNA of the CDR3 is TGTGCCAGCAGTCAATCCGGGACTGGAGCCTACGAGCAGTACTTC. The chain combines TRBV12-3 or TRBV12-4 with TRBJ2-7, with D possibly being TRBD2 (6 bases). The CDR3 runs to 15 residues. Trimming shortened V by 5 bases and J by 2 bases, and 16 bases separated the two germline ends.

This clonotype was seen many times. The chain joins TRBV7-9 to TRBJ1-2; D unresolved. Germline V gives CDR1 SEHNR, CDR2 FQNEAQ (reference sequence). The CDR3 consists of 14 residues. Deletions cut 5 bases from V and 2 bases from J, with 12 bases between. CDR3 residues: CASSPRVENYGYTF. Written as DNA, the CDR3 is TGTGCCAGCAGCCCCAGAGTTGAAAACTATGGCTACACCTTC.

The chain links TRBV15 to TRBJ2-1; D remains ambiguous. This CDR3 is built from 11 residues. Trimming took 4 bases from V and 9 from J, leaving 7 bases between them. Germline assignment: CDR1 LNHNV and CDR2 YYDKDF (reference sequence). CDR3 residues: CATSTNGEQFF. For the CDR3, the DNA is TGTGCCACCAGCACCAACGGTGAGCAGTTCTTC.

The chain links TRBV4-2 to TRBJ1-1; 9 nucleotides agree with TRBD1. The junction had 6 bases not matched to a gene; V was cut back by 2 bases and J by 5 bases. The V gene's germline CDR1 is LGHNA and CDR2 YNFKEQ. CDR3 length equals 15 residues. CDR3 residues: CASSQFDRGSTEAFF. CDR3 nucleotide sequence: TGTGCCAGCAGCCAATTCGACAGGGGGAGTACTGAAGCTTTCTTT.

In this sample, this clonotype turned up many times. The J gene is TRBJ2-1, the V gene TRBV6-1; D is possibly TRBD1 (6 bases). The V end lost 7 bases, the J end lost 10 bases, and 17 bases lay between the germline ends. The CDR3 length is 13 residues. From germline, CDR1 is MNHNS and CDR2 SASEGT. This CDR3 is CASTLRGSGEQFF. In nucleotides, the CDR3 is TGTGCCAGCACCCTCAGGGGTTCAGGGGAGCAGTTCTTC.

This clonotype came up many times. The genes are TRBV5-1 and TRBJ2-7, with D possibly matching TRBD1 (6 bases). This CDR3 contains 14 residues. The V gene's germline CDR1 is SGHRS and CDR2 YFSETQ. Trimming took off 0 bases at V and 3 bases at J, with 10 bases between the two ends. Here the CDR3 reads CASSLEGGGYEQYV. The CDR3 nucleotides read TGCGCCAGCAGCTTGGAAGGGGGTGGCTACGAGCAGTACGTC.

This clonotype was counted between two and nine times. The rearrangement joins TRBV18 to TRBJ2-1; 8 nucleotides align to TRBD2. The length of the CDR3 is 15 residues. The ends lost 3 bases at V and 6 bases at J; junction bases unmatched: 7. Germline assignment: CDR1 KGHSH and CDR2 LQKENI. CDR3 DNA sequence: TGTGCCAGCTCACCGGGACTAGATACGGTCAATGAGCAGTTCTTC. Translating it yields CASSPGLDTVNEQFF.

This clonotype was counted ten times or more. The DNA of the CDR3 is TGTGCCGCCCGGACTAGCGAGAACACCGGGGAGCTGTTTTTT. This gives the protein CAARTSENTGELFF. The chain employs TRBV10-3 and TRBJ2-2; TRBD2 matches 9 bases. Unmatched junction bases numbered 5, after V lost 11 bases and J lost 1 base. Germline CDR1 ENHRY, CDR2 SYGVKD. This CDR3 contains 14 residues.

This clonotype has only a few counts. The rearrangement links TRBV27 to TRBJ2-2; D is unclear. This CDR3 region has 15 residues. V lost 6 bases and J lost 0, with 11 bases in between. Germline CDR1 is MNHEY and CDR2 is SMNVEV (reference sequence). CDR3 protein: CASSLTHANTGELFF. The CDR3 DNA reads as TGTGCCAGCAGCCTGACTCACGCGAACACCGGGGAGCTGTTTTTT.

This clonotype was seen many times. The chain combines TRBV3-1 with TRBJ1-3; no clear D gene. Trimming stripped 8 bases from V and 4 bases from J, with 12 bases between. The CDR3 covers 13 residues. Germline V gene lookup returns CDR1 LGHDT and CDR2 YNNKEL (reference sequence). The CDR3 is CASLEGPGNTIYF. DNA for the CDR3: TGTGCCAGCTTGGAAGGGCCCGGAAACACCATATATTTT.

This clonotype has ten or more counts. The rearrangement uses TRBV11-2 and TRBJ1-1; no reliable D call. Per the germline V gene, CDR1 is SGHAT and CDR2 is FQNNGV. The CDR3 is 10 residues long. Between the trimmed V and J ends, which lost 5 bases and 11 bases, there was a span of 9 bases. As DNA, the CDR3 is TGTGCCAGCAGCCGTCGCGTGGCTTTCTTT. Translation: CASSRRVAFF.

The sample holds many counts of this clonotype. The chain employs TRBV18 and TRBJ2-1, with D hard to call. Trimming removed 3 bases from V and 8 bases from J, with 11 bases in between. This CDR3 region has 13 residues. Germline V gives CDR1 KGHSH, CDR2 LQKENI. The chain's CDR3 is CASSPSRFDEQFF. The CDR3 coding sequence is TGTGCCAGCTCACCGTCCAGGTTCGATGAGCAGTTCTTC.

This clonotype was found a few times. The chain has TRBV5-4 and TRBJ2-5, with TRBD1 matching 8 bases. Germline V gene lookup returns CDR1 SGHNT and CDR2 YYREEE (reference sequence). V lost 2 bases and J lost 3; bases outside the gene matches: 6. CDR3 size: 15 residues. CDR3 bases: TGTGCCAGCAGCTTAACAGGGGGACGGGAAGAGACCCAGTACTTC. As protein: CASSLTGGREETQYF.

This clonotype was detected ten times or more. The V call is TRBV9, the J call TRBJ2-1, with 9 bases that match TRBD2. The CDR3 loop spans 17 amino acids. The germline CDR1 and CDR2 sequences are SGDLS and YYNGEE. V was pared by 4 bases and J by 2 bases, with 10 bases of the junction left unmatched. CDR3 protein: CASSPISLAGTYNEQFF. CDR3 nucleotide sequence: TGTGCCAGCAGCCCTATATCGCTAGCGGGAACCTACAATGAGCAGTTCTTC.

This clonotype was recorded many times. The chain is built from TRBV25-1 and TRBJ1-2; a weak D match, TRBD1 (5 bases). The CDR3 runs to 13 residues. Germline V gene sequence: CDR1 MGHDK, CDR2 SYGVNS. The V end lost 2 bases, the J end lost 7 bases, and 11 bases lay between the germline ends. CDR3 DNA sequence: TGTGCCAGCAGTGAAAATGGAAGGGGTGGCTACACCTTC. It translates to CASSENGRGGYTF.

This clonotype was recorded many times. The CDR3 coding sequence is TGTGCCAGCAGTTGGGCAGGGGGATGGACTGAAGCTTTCTTT. The encoded protein is CASSWAGGWTEAFF. The chain links TRBV12-3 or TRBV12-4 to TRBJ1-1; TRBD1 matches 7 bases. This CDR3 spans 14 amino acids. Trimming cost V 4 bases and J 5 bases; bases outside gene matches: 7.

This clonotype has at least ten counts. The gene calls are TRBV19 and TRBJ1-1; D not certain. Germline-derived CDR1 and CDR2 are LNHDA and SQIVND (reference sequence). The V and J ends lost 8 bases and 0 bases respectively, with 10 bases between them. The CDR3 spans 13 residues. CDR3 residues: CASGVNLNTEAFF. The CDR3 coding sequence is TGTGCCAGTGGAGTTAACCTGAACACTGAAGCTTTCTTT.

This clonotype was observed a handful of times. The V call is TRBV6-1, the J call TRBJ2-1; 8 bases are shared with TRBD2. The CDR3 extends over 16 amino acids. Germline V gene lookup returns CDR1 MNHNS and CDR2 SASEGT. J lost 5 bases, V lost 3 bases, and 9 bases had no gene match. CDR3 amino acids: CASSEFAGLGNNEQFF. CDR3 sequence (DNA): TGTGCCAGCAGTGAGTTTGCGGGACTAGGCAACAATGAGCAGTTCTTC.

The table lists this clonotype with many counts. The rearrangement joins TRBV14 to TRBJ2-1, with 14 bases matching TRBD2. The V gene end was trimmed by 6 bases and the J gene end by 9 bases; junction bases not matched to a gene: 13. CDR3 length: 17 amino acids. CDR1 is SGHDN, CDR2 FVKESK, per germline. The CDR3: CASRPKIGTSGSGEQFF. As DNA, the CDR3 is TGTGCCAGCAGACCTAAGATCGGGACTAGCGGGAGCGGTGAGCAGTTCTTC.

This chain links TRBV6-1 with TRBJ2-4, with no clear D. This CDR3 region has 13 residues. The V end was cut by 4 bases, the J end by 0 bases, with 4 bases between. Germline CDR1 reads MNHNS; CDR2 reads SASEGT. The chain's CDR3 is CASSGTAKNIQYF. The CDR3 nucleotides are TGTGCCAGCAGTGGGACAGCCAAAAACATTCAGTACTTC.

The table lists this clonotype with many counts. The chain recombines TRBV6-1 with TRBJ2-5, with TRBD2 as a possible D gene (5 bases). This CDR3 has 14 amino acids. Trimming took 5 bases from V and 4 from J, leaving 14 bases between them. Germline CDR1 and CDR2: MNHNS and SASEGT. CDR3 residues: CASSPEGRGETQYF. CDR3 coding DNA: TGTGCCAGCAGTCCCGAGGGCCGTGGAGAGACCCAGTACTTC.

This clonotype was seen ten or more times. The chain carries TRBV28 and TRBJ2-1; TRBD2 agrees at 15 bases. Per the germline V gene, CDR1 is MDHEN and CDR2 is SYDVKM. This CDR3 spans 19 amino acids. Germline trimming cut 1 base from V and 4 bases from J; bases unmatched to any gene: 8. CDR3 coding DNA: TGTGCCAGCAGTTTATTGGGACTAGCGGGAGGCGGGGATTACAATGAGCAGTTCTTC. It encodes CASSLLGLAGGGDYNEQFF.

This clonotype was detected ten times or more. The chain carries TRBV18 and TRBJ2-2, with 9 positions matching TRBD1. CDR1 is KGHSH, CDR2 LQKENI, per germline. The CDR3 is 16 amino acids. V was pared by 3 bases and J by 4 bases, with 6 bases of the junction left unmatched. In DNA, the CDR3 is TGTGCCAGCTCACCTCAAACAGGGGGCCCCACCGGGGAGCTGTTTTTT. Translating gives CASSPQTGGPTGELFF.

Many counts were recorded for this clonotype. The V and J genes are TRBV6-5 and TRBJ2-1; TRBD2 aligns across 8 bases. This CDR3 is built from 16 residues. V dropped 2 bases and J dropped 6; count of bases not matched to a gene: 9. CDR1 and CDR2 from the germline V gene are MNHEY and SVGAGI. The CDR3 DNA sequence: TGTGCCAGCAGTTACACGTGGGCTAGCGGGCGCAATGAGCAGTTCTTC. As protein: CASSYTWASGRNEQFF.

This clonotype has a count of ten or more. The chain recombines TRBV11-2 with TRBJ2-7, with 7 bases aligning to TRBD1. Trimming removed 4 bases from V and 4 bases from J; junction bases left unmatched: 10. Germline lookup yields CDR1 SGHAT and CDR2 FQNNGV. This CDR3 region has 15 residues. Written as DNA, the CDR3 is TGTGCCAGCAGCTCCAACCGGGACAGTCCATACGAGCAGTACGTC. Its translation is CASSSNRDSPYEQYV.